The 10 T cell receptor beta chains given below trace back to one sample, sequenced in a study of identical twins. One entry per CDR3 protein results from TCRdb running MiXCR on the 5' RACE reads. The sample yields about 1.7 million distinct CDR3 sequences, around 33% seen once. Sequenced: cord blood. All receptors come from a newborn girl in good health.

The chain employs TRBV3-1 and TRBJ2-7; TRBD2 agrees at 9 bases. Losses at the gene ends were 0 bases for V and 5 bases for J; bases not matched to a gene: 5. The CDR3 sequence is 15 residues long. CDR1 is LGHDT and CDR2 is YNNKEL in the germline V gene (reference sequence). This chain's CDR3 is CASSQDGTSFDEQYF. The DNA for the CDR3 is TGTGCCAGCAGCCAAGATGGGACTAGCTTCGACGAGCAGTACTTC.

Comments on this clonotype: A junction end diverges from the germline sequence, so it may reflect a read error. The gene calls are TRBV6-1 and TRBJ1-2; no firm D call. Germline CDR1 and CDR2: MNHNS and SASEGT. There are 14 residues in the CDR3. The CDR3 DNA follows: TGTACCAGCAGTGAAGACCGCGCTAACTATGGCTACACCTTC. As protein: CTSSEDRANYGYTF.

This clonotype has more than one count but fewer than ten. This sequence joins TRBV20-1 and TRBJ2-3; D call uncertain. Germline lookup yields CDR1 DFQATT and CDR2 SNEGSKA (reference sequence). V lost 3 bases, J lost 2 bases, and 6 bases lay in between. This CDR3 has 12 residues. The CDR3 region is CSASVATDTQYF. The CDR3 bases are TGCAGTGCTAGTGTTGCCACAGATACGCAGTATTTT.

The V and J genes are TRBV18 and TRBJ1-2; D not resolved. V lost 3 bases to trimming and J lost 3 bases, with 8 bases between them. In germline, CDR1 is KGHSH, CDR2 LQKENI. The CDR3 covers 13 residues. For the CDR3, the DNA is TGTGCCAGCTCACCCTCCGTGGACTATGGCTACACCTTC. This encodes CASSPSVDYGYTF.

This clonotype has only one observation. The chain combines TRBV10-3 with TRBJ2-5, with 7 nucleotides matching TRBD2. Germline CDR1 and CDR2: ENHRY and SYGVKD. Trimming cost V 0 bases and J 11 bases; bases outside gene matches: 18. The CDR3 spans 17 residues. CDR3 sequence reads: CAISESPGTNSHNEQYF. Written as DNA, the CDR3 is TGTGCCATCAGTGAGTCTCCAGGGACTAACTCCCACAATGAGCAGTACTTC.

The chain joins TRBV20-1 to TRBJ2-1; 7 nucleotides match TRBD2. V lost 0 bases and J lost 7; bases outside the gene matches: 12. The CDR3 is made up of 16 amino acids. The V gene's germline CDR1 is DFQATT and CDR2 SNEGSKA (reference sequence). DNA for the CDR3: TGCAGTGCTAGAGACCGTTCGGGCGGGAGAGGAAATGAGCAGTTCTTC. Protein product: CSARDRSGGRGNEQFF.

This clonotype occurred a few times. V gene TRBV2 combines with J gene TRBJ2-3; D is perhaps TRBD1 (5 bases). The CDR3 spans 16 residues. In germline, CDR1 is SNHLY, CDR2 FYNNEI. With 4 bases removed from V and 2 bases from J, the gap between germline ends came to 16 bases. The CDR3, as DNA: TGTGCCAGCAGTGCCCCGGACATAACGATCACAGATACGCAGTATTTT. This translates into CASSAPDITITDTQYF.

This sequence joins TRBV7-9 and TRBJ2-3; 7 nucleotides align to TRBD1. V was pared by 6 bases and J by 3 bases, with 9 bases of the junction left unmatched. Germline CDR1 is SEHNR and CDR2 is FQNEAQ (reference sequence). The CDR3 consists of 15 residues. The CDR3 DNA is TGTGCCAGCAGTCAAGTACAGGGGTGGACAGATACGCAGTATTTT. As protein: CASSQVQGWTDTQYF.

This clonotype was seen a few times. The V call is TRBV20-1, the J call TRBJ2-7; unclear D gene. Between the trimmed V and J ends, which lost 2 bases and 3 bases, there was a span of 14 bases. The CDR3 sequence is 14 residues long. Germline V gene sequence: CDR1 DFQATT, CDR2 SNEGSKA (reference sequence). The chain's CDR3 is CSARLVTGLYEQYF. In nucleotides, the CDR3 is TGCAGTGCTAGATTAGTAACGGGCCTCTACGAGCAGTACTTC.

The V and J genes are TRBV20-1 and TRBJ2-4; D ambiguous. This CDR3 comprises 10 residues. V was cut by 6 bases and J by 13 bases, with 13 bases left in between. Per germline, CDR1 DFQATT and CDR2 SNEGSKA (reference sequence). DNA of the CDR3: TGCAGTGCGGGTAGACAATTGCAGTACTTC. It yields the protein CSAGRQLQYF.